The present T cell receptor beta chain was sequenced within a study of cytomegalovirus exposure and HLA in healthy donors (dated by TCRdb to 2015 to 2018). Background on the whole study: According to a later analysis, the 110 or so validation repertoires were produced on the same platform as the 600 to 850 repertoires of the first cohort. The study aimed to test whether signatures of past pathogen exposure could be identified by cataloging public T cell receptors. Besides the first cohort of approximately 670 subjects, a separate validation cohort made up of 90 to 150 different subjects was used. The study combined high-throughput TCR immunosequencing, statistical association of individual TCRs with disease status, and machine learning to predict cytomegalovirus infection status.

What the research found in general, with its limitations: In a later analysis, TCRs clustered in the first cohort were found to also tend to co-occur in the approximately 120 validation repertoires, with approximately 93% of cluster scores above 0. In the study, about 150 TCR beta chains were listed as associated with cytomegalovirus. A later analysis had no HLA typing for the validation cohort, so co-occurrence there was scored across all 110 or so repertoires. Cytomegalovirus status was reported to be diagnosed by the classifier with high specificity and sensitivity in both the original and validation cohorts. A few of the identified cytomegalovirus-associated TCR beta chains were confirmed in vitro to be specific for cytomegalovirus antigens. The authors suggested that the approach could potentially be generalized to other disease states and immunological phenotypes. Most TCR sequences were observed very rarely across donors, whereas some public TCRs were present in many individuals.

The donors belonged to the validation cohort of around 120 subjects, which was separate from the roughly 700-subject first cohort. The library was obtained by the immunoSEQ multiplex PCR assay. As for how the authors treated the data: A statistical classification framework was built for diagnosing cytomegalovirus status from the catalog of TCR beta chain sequences. TCRdb took over this immuneACCESS table, retaining in-frame rearrangements with V and J assigned. Such tables are incomplete; in checked studies, under half of the missing clones stem from an unresolved V gene, and the remainder is unexplained. D and trimming come from the DNA, and the V and J calls and clone size come from that table. The table for this sample lists some 60,000 clones; approximately 96% of them were counted only once. Of the sample, around 0.83% is held by the ten largest clones. Of note for this clone: Its antigen remains unidentified. Within one base of it there is no much larger clone, and no base qualities were kept.

Including cysteine and phenylalanine, the CDR3 has 16 amino acids. Only CDR3 DNA remains: 48 bases, in frame from the first base. Trimmed from V: 2 bases; trimmed from J: 5 bases; junction bases lacking a gene match: 10. The germline V gene yields MGHRA for CDR1 and YSYEKL for CDR2. The sample was PBMCs. This chain joins TRBV4-1 to TRBJ2-3; TRBD2 fits 7 bases in the junction. This receptor was obtained from a man younger than 35 in good health and CMV-seronegative. The nucleotide sequence is TGCGCCAGCAGCCAACCTGTGGCGGGAGCAAAAGATACGCAGTATTTT. It translates to CASSQPVAGAKDTQYF.